The 30 T cell receptor beta chains in this list originate from one sample, sequenced in a study of CD8 T cells in ankylosing spondylitis. General observations from the study: What seemed typical of ankylosing spondylitis blood was a TCR beta motif built from eight highly homologous variants.

MiXCR was run by TCRdb on the 5' RACE reads, yielding one entry per CDR3 protein. Among about 540,000 distinct CDR3 sequences listed, more than 9.5% were seen once. Their recognized antigens are unknown. Specimen: blood, either unsorted or a sorted T cell fraction (not recorded which). These receptor sequences come from a male donor with ankylosing spondylitis.

This clonotype was counted a few times. CDR3 bases: TGCAGTGCTAGAAGACTAGCGGGGAGCCAAGAGACCCAGTACTTC. Its protein product is CSARRLAGSQETQYF. The genes are TRBV20-1 and TRBJ2-5, with 11 bases aligning to TRBD2. V trimming: 2 bases; J trimming: 1 base; junction bases outside the gene matches: 3. Germline lookup yields CDR1 DFQATT and CDR2 SNEGSKA (reference sequence). The CDR3 is 15 residues long.

The chain combines TRBV7-2 with TRBJ1-3; tentative D call: TRBD1 (6 bases). Trimming shortened V by 5 bases and J by 4 bases, and 12 bases separated the two germline ends. CDR3 length: 14 amino acids. Looked up from germline, CDR1 is SGHTA and CDR2 is FQGNSA. Here the CDR3 DNA reads TGTGCCAGCAGCACAGGGTATTCAGGAAACACCATATATTTT. It codes for CASSTGYSGNTIYF.

The chain recombines TRBV3-1 with TRBJ2-7, with D tentatively TRBD1 or TRBD2 (7 bases each). V was clipped by 3 bases and J by 12 bases, with 18 bases between them. Germline loops: CDR1 LGHDT, CDR2 YNNKEL (reference sequence). The CDR3 covers 13 residues. The CDR3 is CASSQGGTEQWYV. CDR3 nucleotide sequence: TGTGCCAGCAGCCAGGGGGGGACAGAGCAATGGTACGTC.

The CDR3 sequence is CASSARSGSTGELFF. CDR3 in DNA: TGTGCCAGCAGCGCCCGTAGTGGGAGCACCGGGGAGCTGTTTTTT. The rearrangement links TRBV9 to TRBJ2-2; D is perhaps TRBD2 (5 bases). Per the germline V gene, CDR1 is SGDLS and CDR2 is YYNGEE. Deletions cut 3 bases from V and 4 bases from J, with 13 bases between. The CDR3 is 15 residues long.

This clonotype was recorded at least ten times. This rearrangement joins TRBV29-1 to TRBJ2-1; D gene uncertain. Germline CDR1 reads SQVTM; CDR2 reads ANQGSEA. With 1 base removed from V and 2 bases from J, the gap between germline ends came to 6 bases. The CDR3 consists of 13 residues. The CDR3 loop reads CSVEVTAYNEQFF. The CDR3 nucleotides are TGCAGCGTTGAAGTTACGGCCTACAATGAGCAGTTCTTC.

This clonotype appeared a few times. This chain links TRBV5-1 with TRBJ1-4; perhaps TRBD1 as D (6 bases). Germline values: CDR1 SGHRS, CDR2 YFSETQ. The CDR3 consists of 14 residues. V shed 8 bases and J shed 8 bases, with 19 bases lying between them. The CDR3 sequence is CASTAGATGEKLFF. For the CDR3, the DNA is TGCGCCAGTACGGCGGGGGCGACGGGAGAAAAACTGTTTTTT.

A few counts support this clonotype. The V and J genes are TRBV12-3 or TRBV12-4 and TRBJ1-2, with D uncertain. The CDR3 extends over 14 amino acids. Trimming shortened V by 3 bases and J by 4 bases, and 12 bases separated the two germline ends. The CDR3 region has the DNA TGTGCCAGCAGTTTGGCCCGGAACTCCTATGGCTACACCTTC. Encoded protein: CASSLARNSYGYTF.

The chain uses TRBV29-1 and TRBJ2-7; D remains unclear. The CDR3 consists of 10 residues. The V gene's germline CDR1 is SQVTM and CDR2 ANQGSEA. Trimming pared 3 bases from V and 7 bases from J, leaving 7 bases between. Written as DNA, the CDR3 is TGCAGCGTTGAGTCTGGTGAGCAGTACTTC. It codes for CSVESGEQYF.

The chain combines TRBV20-1 with TRBJ2-2; 10 bases are shared with TRBD2. This CDR3 comprises 19 residues. V shed 1 base, J shed 6 bases, and the junction held 17 bases outside the gene matches. From germline, CDR1 is DFQATT and CDR2 SNEGSKA (reference sequence). The CDR3 coding sequence is TGCAGTGCTAGAGTGCTTGGGGCGGCTAGCGGGAGATGGGCCGGGGAGCTGTTTTTT. Its protein product is CSARVLGAASGRWAGELFF.

This clonotype was observed at least ten times. V gene TRBV7-2 combines with J gene TRBJ2-1; D unresolved. Trimming shortened V by 2 bases and J by 7 bases, and 6 bases separated the two germline ends. The germline V gene encodes CDR1 SGHTA and CDR2 FQGNSA. The CDR3 totals 12 residues. CDR3 nucleotides: TGTGCCAGCAGCTTATATGTTAATGAGCAGTTCTTC. Protein product: CASSLYVNEQFF.

This chain uses TRBV12-3 or TRBV12-4 with TRBJ1-1, with 8 bases aligning to TRBD1. V lost 8 bases to trimming and J lost 5 bases; unmatched junction nucleotides: 13. The CDR3 is made up of 15 amino acids. This CDR3 is CASASSGGALTEAFF. In DNA form, the CDR3 reads TGTGCCAGCGCCTCTTCAGGGGGCGCGTTGACTGAAGCTTTCTTT.

This clonotype was picked up a small number of times. The chain is built from TRBV6-1 and TRBJ1-2, with D maybe TRBD1 (5 bases). Germline V gene data show CDR1 as MNHNS and CDR2 as SASEGT. This CDR3 has 13 residues. V gave up 6 bases and J gave up 6 bases, with 14 bases separating them. The CDR3: CASRSGAANGYTF. In DNA form, the CDR3 reads TGTGCCAGCAGGTCTGGGGCCGCCAATGGCTACACCTTC.

This chain connects TRBV12-3 or TRBV12-4 to TRBJ2-7; D gene unclear. CDR3 length equals 13 residues. V was shortened by 0 bases and J by 6 bases, with 9 bases between the two germline ends. The CDR3, as DNA: TGTGCCAGCAGTTTAGCCAGTGGGGTCGAGCAGTACTTC. It yields the protein CASSLASGVEQYF.

The CDR3 sequence: CASSKGTGPEQYV. CDR3 coding DNA: TGTGCCAGCAGCAAAGGGACAGGGCCCGAGCAGTACGTC. J is TRBJ2-7 and V is TRBV21-1; the DNA was not compared with TRBD1, the D call given in the table. TRBV21-1 represents a pseudogene. This CDR3 has 13 residues.

This sequence joins TRBV20-1 and TRBJ2-7, with TRBD2 matching 11 bases. Losses at the gene ends were 3 bases for V and 2 bases for J; bases not matched to a gene: 9. The CDR3 is 16 amino acids. The germline V gene encodes CDR1 DFQATT and CDR2 SNEGSKA (reference sequence). CDR3 in DNA: TGCAGTGCTAGTAGTCGCCTAGCGGGAGGAGCCTACGAGCAGTACTTC. This codes for CSASSRLAGGAYEQYF.

In its sample, this clonotype was seen a few times. The J gene is TRBJ2-1, the V gene TRBV3-1, with 13 bases matching TRBD2. V shed 4 bases and J 0 bases; nucleotides not matched to a gene: 6. The CDR3 sequence is 18 residues long. Germline values: CDR1 LGHDT, CDR2 YNNKEL (reference sequence). The CDR3 loop is CASSRTSGSMLSYNEQFF. DNA of the CDR3: TGTGCCAGCAGCCGGACTAGCGGGAGCATGCTCTCCTACAATGAGCAGTTCTTC.

The chain couples TRBV6-2 or TRBV6-3 to TRBJ2-7; no definite D call. This CDR3 comprises 13 residues. CDR1 and CDR2 from the germline V gene are MNHEY and SVGEGT. The V gene lost 2 bases and the J gene lost 3 bases, with 8 bases spanning the gap. CDR3 region: CASSYPVGYEQYF. CDR3 DNA sequence: TGTGCCAGCAGTTACCCTGTCGGCTACGAGCAGTACTTC.

The chain has TRBV18 and TRBJ1-5; the match to TRBD1 covers 7 bases. Germline CDR1 and CDR2: KGHSH and LQKENI. This CDR3 comprises 15 residues. V dropped 2 bases and J dropped 7; count of bases not matched to a gene: 8. DNA for the CDR3: TGTGCCAGCTCACCAAACAGGGGAATAGAACAGCCCCAGCATTTT. Its translation is CASSPNRGIEQPQHF.

In regard to this clonotype: This may be a read error, as it is one base from a much larger clone. The J gene is TRBJ1-1, the V gene TRBV27; tentative D call: TRBD1 (5 bases). The germline gives CDR1 MNHEY, CDR2 SMNVEV (reference sequence). The CDR3 loop spans 17 amino acids. CDR3 loop: CAGSLSIPGLKNTEAFF. DNA of the CDR3: TGTGCCGGCAGTTTATCGATACCGGGACTCAAGAACACTGAAGCTTTCTTT.

The table lists this clonotype with a few counts. V is TRBV7-2 and J is TRBJ2-4; 10 nucleotides line up with TRBD1. Losses at the gene ends were 3 bases for V and 6 bases for J; bases not matched to a gene: 2. The germline gives CDR1 SGHTA, CDR2 FQGNSA. This CDR3 is built from 14 residues. Written as DNA, the CDR3 is TGTGCCAGCAGCTTGACAGGGGGCCGAAACATTCAGTACTTC. Protein product: CASSLTGGRNIQYF.

This clonotype has only a few counts. The gene calls are TRBV5-1 and TRBJ1-1; weak D call: TRBD1 (6 bases). The CDR3 is 16 residues long. Trimming cost V 2 bases and J 0 bases, with 14 bases left between them. Germline V gives CDR1 SGHRS, CDR2 YFSETQ. CDR3 sequence (DNA): TGCGCCAGCAGCTTCGACAGGCTGGCTATGAACACTGAAGCTTTCTTT. This codes for CASSFDRLAMNTEAFF.

This clonotype turned up a few times. The chain recombines TRBV29-1 with TRBJ2-4; 8 bases match TRBD2. The germline gives CDR1 SQVTM, CDR2 ANQGSEA. J was trimmed by 0 bases and V by 0 bases; bases with no gene match: 4. The CDR3 is 16 residues long. The CDR3 nucleotides read TGCAGCGTTGAAGATGGCGCGGGAGGAGCCAAAAACATTCAGTACTTC. Protein sequence: CSVEDGAGGAKNIQYF.

This clonotype appeared many times. V usage is TRBV20-1 and J usage is TRBJ2-1, with 14 bases identical to TRBD2. V was pared by 6 bases and J by 5 bases, with 9 bases of the junction left unmatched. The CDR3 is 16 residues long. Germline lookup yields CDR1 DFQATT and CDR2 SNEGSKA (reference sequence). The CDR3 DNA follows: TGCAGTGCGTGGGGGACTAGCGGGAGAGGGGACAATGAGCAGTTCTTC. Translation gives CSAWGTSGRGDNEQFF.

This clonotype has ten or more counts. The chain employs TRBV12-3 or TRBV12-4 and TRBJ1-5; D may be TRBD1 (5 bases). Trimming removed 6 bases from V and 5 bases from J, with 11 bases in between. This CDR3 comprises 13 residues. The CDR3 loop is CASRQGGDQPQHF. In nucleotides, the CDR3 is TGTGCCAGCAGGCAGGGAGGGGATCAGCCCCAGCATTTT.

This clonotype was seen repeatedly, ten times or more. This rearrangement joins TRBV12-3 or TRBV12-4 to TRBJ1-1, with 8 positions matching TRBD1. V was pared by 3 bases and J by 6 bases, with 3 bases of the junction left unmatched. The CDR3 spans 13 residues. The CDR3 is CASSLTGEAEAFF. CDR3 coding DNA: TGTGCCAGCAGTTTGACAGGGGAAGCTGAAGCTTTCTTT.

This clonotype appeared many times. The genes are TRBV3-1 and TRBJ2-1; D perhaps matches TRBD2 (5 bases). The V end lost 1 base, the J end lost 3 bases, and 10 bases lay between the germline ends. The CDR3 extends over 15 amino acids. Germline CDR1 reads LGHDT; CDR2 reads YNNKEL (reference sequence). CDR3: CASSQGSGVYNEQFF. The CDR3 DNA sequence: TGTGCCAGCAGCCAAGGAAGCGGAGTCTACAATGAGCAGTTCTTC.

This clonotype was picked up many times. This sequence joins TRBV18 and TRBJ1-3; D unclear. V dropped 3 bases and J dropped 0 bases, with 12 bases sitting between them. Germline V gene data show CDR1 as KGHSH and CDR2 as LQKENI. CDR3 length: 16 residues. The CDR3 here is CASSPAARNSGNTIYF. Written as DNA, the CDR3 is TGTGCCAGCTCACCCGCGGCCAGAAACTCTGGAAACACCATATATTTT.

This clonotype was observed a handful of times. The chain has TRBV3-1 and TRBJ1-5; D not certain. The CDR3 runs 14 residues. Deletions cut 0 bases from V and 7 bases from J, with 10 bases between. Germline lookup yields CDR1 LGHDT and CDR2 YNNKEL (reference sequence). CDR3: CASSQDVSGQPQHF. The CDR3 DNA is TGTGCCAGCAGCCAAGATGTGTCCGGGCAGCCCCAGCATTTT. The full variable domain, with the rest looked up from reference TRBV3-1 and TRBJ1-5, is DTAVSQTPKYLVTQMGNDKSIKCEQNLGHDTMYWYKQDSKKFLKIMFSYNNKELIINETVPNRFSPKSPDKAHLNLHINSLELGDSAVYFCASSQDVSGQPQHFGDGTRLSIL.

This clonotype was seen a handful of times. This chain joins TRBV12-3 or TRBV12-4 and TRBJ1-3, with no clear D. The V end was cut by 3 bases, the J end by 0 bases, with 9 bases between. The CDR3 is 15 amino acids. The CDR3 region has the DNA TGTGCCAGCAGTTTGGGGAGCTACTCTGGAAACACCATATATTTT. Translating it yields CASSLGSYSGNTIYF.

The chain carries TRBV7-8 and TRBJ2-3, with 7 bases fitting TRBD2. This CDR3 is built from 20 residues. The V gene end was trimmed by 0 bases and the J gene end by 0 bases; junction bases not matched to a gene: 15. Germline lookup yields CDR1 SGHVS and CDR2 FQNEAQ. In DNA form, the CDR3 reads TGTGCCAGCAGCTTAGCCCCCCGTTTTGAGCTAGCGGAGAGCACAGATACGCAGTATTTT. Protein: CASSLAPRFELAESTDTQYF.